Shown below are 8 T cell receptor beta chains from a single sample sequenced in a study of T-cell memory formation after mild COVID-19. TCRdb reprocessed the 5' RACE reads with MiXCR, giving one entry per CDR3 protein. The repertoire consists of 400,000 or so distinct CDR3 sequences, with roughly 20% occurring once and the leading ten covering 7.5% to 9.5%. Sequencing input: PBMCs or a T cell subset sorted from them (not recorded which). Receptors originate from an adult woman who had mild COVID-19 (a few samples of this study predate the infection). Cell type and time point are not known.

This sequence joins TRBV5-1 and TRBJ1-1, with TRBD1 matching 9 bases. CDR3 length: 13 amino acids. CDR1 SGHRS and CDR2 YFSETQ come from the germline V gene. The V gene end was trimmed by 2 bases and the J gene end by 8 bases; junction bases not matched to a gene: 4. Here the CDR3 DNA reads TGCGCCAGCAGCTTCCGGGACAGGGAAGAAGCTTTCTTT. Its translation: CASSFRDREEAFF. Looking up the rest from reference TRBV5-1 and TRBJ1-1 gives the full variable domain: KAGVTQTPRYLIKTRGQQVTLSCSPISGHRSVSWYQQTPGQGLQFLFEYFSETQRNKGNFPGRFSGRQFSNSRSEMNVSTLELGDSALYLCASSFRDREEAFFGQGTRLTVV.

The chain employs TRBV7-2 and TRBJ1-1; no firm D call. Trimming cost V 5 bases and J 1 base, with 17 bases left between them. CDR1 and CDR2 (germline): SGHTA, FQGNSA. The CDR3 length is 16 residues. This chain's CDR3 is CASSPHGRAANTEAFF. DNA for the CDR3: TGTGCCAGCAGCCCGCATGGCCGGGCCGCGAACACTGAAGCTTTCTTT.

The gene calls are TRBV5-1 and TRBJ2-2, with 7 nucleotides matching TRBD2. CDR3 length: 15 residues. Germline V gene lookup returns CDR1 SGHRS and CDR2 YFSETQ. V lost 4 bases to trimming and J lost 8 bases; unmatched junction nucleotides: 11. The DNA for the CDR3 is TGCGCCAGCAGCCCATACCGCGAACTAGCGGGGGAGCTGTTTTTT. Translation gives CASSPYRELAGELFF. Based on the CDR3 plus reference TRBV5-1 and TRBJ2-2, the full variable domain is KAGVTQTPRYLIKTRGQQVTLSCSPISGHRSVSWYQQTPGQGLQFLFEYFSETQRNKGNFPGRFSGRQFSNSRSEMNVSTLELGDSALYLCASSPYRELAGELFFGEGSRLTVL.

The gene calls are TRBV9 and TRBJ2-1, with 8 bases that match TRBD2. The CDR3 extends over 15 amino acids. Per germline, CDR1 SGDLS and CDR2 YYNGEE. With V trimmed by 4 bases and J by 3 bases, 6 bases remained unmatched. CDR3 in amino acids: CASSIGGAGYNEQFF. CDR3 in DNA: TGTGCCAGCAGCATCGGGGGGGCCGGCTACAATGAGCAGTTCTTC.

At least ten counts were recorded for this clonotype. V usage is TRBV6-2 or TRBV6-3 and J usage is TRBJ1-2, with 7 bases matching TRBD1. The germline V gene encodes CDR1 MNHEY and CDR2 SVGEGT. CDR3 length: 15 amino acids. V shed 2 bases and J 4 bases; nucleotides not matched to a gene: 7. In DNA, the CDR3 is TGTGCCAGCAGTTACCCGGACAGGTGGGGCTATGGCTACACCTTC. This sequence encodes CASSYPDRWGYGYTF.

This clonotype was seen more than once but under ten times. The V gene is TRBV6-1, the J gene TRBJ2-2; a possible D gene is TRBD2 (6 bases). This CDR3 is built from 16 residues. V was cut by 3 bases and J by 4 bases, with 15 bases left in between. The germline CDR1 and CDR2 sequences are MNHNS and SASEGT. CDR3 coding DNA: TGTGCCAGCAGTGACCCCGGGGGACTCTCCACCGGGGAGCTGTTTTTT. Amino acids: CASSDPGGLSTGELFF.

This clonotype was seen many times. Here the CDR3 reads CASSLPQGGQETQYF. CDR3 coding DNA: TGTGCCAGCAGCTTACCGCAGGGGGGACAAGAGACCCAGTACTTC. V is TRBV7-9 and J is TRBJ2-5; a possible D gene is TRBD1 (7 bases). With 2 bases removed from V and 2 bases from J, the gap between germline ends came to 12 bases. The CDR3 has 15 residues. From germline, CDR1 is SEHNR and CDR2 FQNEAQ (reference sequence).

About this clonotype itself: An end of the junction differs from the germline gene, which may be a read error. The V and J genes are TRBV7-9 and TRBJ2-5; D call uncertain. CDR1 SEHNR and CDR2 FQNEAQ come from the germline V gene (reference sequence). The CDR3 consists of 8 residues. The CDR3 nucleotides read TGTGCCAGCACCCTCGGAGCCTTC. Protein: CASTLGAF.